This T cell receptor beta chain was sequenced for a study of cytomegalovirus exposure and HLA in healthy donors. Germline assignment: CDR1 SGHNT and CDR2 YYREEE (reference sequence). The CDR3 has 15 residues. J was trimmed by 5 bases and V by 4 bases; bases with no gene match: 8. The PCR had 60 Vbeta and 13 Jbeta primers. Sequencing was performed with immunoSEQ multiplex PCR; in TCRdb, only in-frame clones are kept and a portion is missing. The table lists about 140,000 clones, 60% to 80% of them singletons. This clone was found once. Sequencing input: PBMCs. V is TRBV5-4 and J is TRBJ2-5; 10 positions agree with TRBD2. This TCR came from a middle-aged man in good health and CMV-seronegative. The CDR3 DNA reads TGTGCCAGCAGCCTCCGACTAGCGGGTGTGGAGACCCAGTACTTC. Translation: CASSLRLAGVETQYF.